This TCR beta chain was retrieved from a study of blood T cell repertoires in COVID-19. Study context: Samples taken during acute and convalescent COVID-19 were collected in the United States, Italy and Spain. T cells, B-cell-depleted T cells, or PBMCs supplied cDNA or gDNA.

Germline V gene lookup returns CDR1 SGHNT and CDR2 YYREEE (reference sequence). The V end lost 2 bases, the J end lost 4 bases, and 13 bases lay between the germline ends. This CDR3 comprises 15 residues. In the source study's methods: Using reference gene primer amplification, nucleated cell counts were estimated. Assay: immunoSEQ multiplex PCR; the TCRdb copy retains only in-frame clones and omits some. D and trimming come from the DNA, and the V and J calls and clone size come from that table. The repertoire includes 150,000 to 190,000 clones, 75% to 85% of them detected once, and roughly 0.56% sits in the top ten.

This sequence originates from a man between 60 and 70 years old with acute or convalescent COVID-19. The sample taken for sequencing was peripheral blood. The chain is built from TRBV5-4 and TRBJ1-3; perhaps TRBD1 as D (6 bases). CDR3 residues: CASSFQGLEGNTIYF. CDR3 bases: TGTGCCAGCAGCTTCCAGGGGCTGGAAGGAAACACCATATATTTT.